The rows below give T cell receptor beta chains drawn from one sample of a study of CD8+CD57+ T cells in acquired aplastic anemia. TCRdb used MiXCR to reprocess the reads, holding one entry per CDR3 protein. Among about 160,000 distinct CDR3 sequences, more than 40% were seen once, and the ten largest hold roughly 29%. Sequencing was performed on sorted CD4+, CD8+, or CD8+CD57+ T cells (not recorded which) from PBMCs. The receptors derive from a human donor with aplastic anemia. CDR3s include the opening cysteine and the closing phenylalanine or tryptophan. The D gene is left open where the match is weak. Clone size is not always given. Where it is, it says once, few, many or a class for expanded clones.

clone size	D gene	V gene	J gene	CDR3 protein	CDR3 DNA
few	TRBD2	TRBV30	TRBJ2-5	CAWGGLAGVSTETQYF	TGTGCCTGGGGGGGACTAGCGGGAGTTTCAACTGAGACCCAGTACTTC
many	.	TRBV6-5	TRBJ2-5	CASSYSPPETQYF	TGTGCCAGCAGTTACTCCCCTCCGGAGACCCAGTACTTC
.	.	TRBV12-3/TRBV12-4	TRBJ1-2	CASSPGSSYGYTF	TGTGCCAGCAGTCCGGGTAGCAGCTATGGCTACACCTTC
.	TRBD2	TRBV30	TRBJ2-2	CAWSAPGLAGVGGELFF	TGTGCCTGGAGTGCCCCGGGACTAGCGGGAGTGGGTGGGGAGCTGTTTTTT
.	.	TRBV2	TRBJ2-2	CASTLSGTGTGELFF	TGTGCCAGCACCCTATCCGGGACTGGCACCGGGGAACTGTTTTTT
.	.	TRBV29-1	TRBJ2-7	CSVELGGYEQYF	TGCAGCGTTGAATTGGGGGGCTACGAGCAGTACTTC
many	.	TRBV2	TRBJ2-7	CASRAYEQYF	TGTGCCAGCAGGGCCTACGAGCAGTACTTC
.	.	TRBV7-8	TRBJ1-2	CASSLGGANYGYTF	TGTGCCAGCAGCTTAGGAGGGGCTAACTATGGCTACACCTTC
many	TRBD1	TRBV24-1	TRBJ1-2	CATSDFHQGEGYGYTF	TGTGCCACCAGTGATTTTCACCAGGGGGAAGGCTATGGCTACACCTTC
.	.	TRBV12-3/TRBV12-4	TRBJ1-6	CASSPGYNSPLHF	TGTGCCAGCAGCCCTGGTTATAATTCACCCCTCCACTTT
few	TRBD1	TRBV2	TRBJ2-5	CASRVQGAYQETQYF	TGTGCCAGCAGGGTACAGGGGGCTTACCAAGAGACCCAGTACTTC
.	TRBD2	TRBV19	TRBJ2-1	CASSLGLTGGNEQFF	TGTGCCAGTAGCCTCGGACTAACGGGAGGAAATGAGCAGTTCTTC
.	.	TRBV2	TRBJ1-2	CASKGEGFGYTF	TGTGCCAGCAAGGGCGAGGGGTTCGGCTACACCTTC
few	TRBD1	TRBV2	TRBJ1-6	CASSGQGAGSSPLHF	TGTGCCAGCAGCGGACAGGGGGCGGGCAGTTCACCCCTCCACTTT
.	TRBD1	TRBV2	TRBJ1-1	CASLNRGSEAFF	TGTGCCAGCCTCAACAGGGGGTCTGAAGCTTTCTTT
many	.	TRBV24-1	TRBJ1-1	CATSLTGYTEAFF	TGTGCCACCAGCCTGACAGGTTACACTGAAGCTTTCTTT
many	.	TRBV5-6	TRBJ1-4	CASSSTGFEKLFF	TGTGCCAGCAGCTCTACAGGGTTTGAAAAACTGTTTTTT
many	.	TRBV4-3	TRBJ2-7	CASSPTASFPEQYF	TGCGCCAGCAGCCCAACAGCGTCTTTCCCCGAGCAGTACTTC
.	.	TRBV24-1	TRBJ2-3	CASQDGADTQYF	TGTGCCTCTCAGGACGGGGCAGATACGCAGTATTTT
many	.	TRBV13	TRBJ1-3	CASSLNPPGVAIGNTIYF	TGTGCCAGCAGCTTAAACCCTCCCGGGGTCGCAATAGGAAACACCATATATTTT
.	.	TRBV29-1	TRBJ2-3	CSVEDPYVGLSTDTQYF	TGCAGCGTTGAAGATCCGTATGTTGGGCTGAGCACAGATACGCAGTATTTT
many	.	TRBV5-4	TRBJ1-3	CASSLYSAAVSGNTIYF	TGTGCCAGCAGCTTGTATTCAGCGGCGGTCTCTGGAAACACCATATATTTT
.	TRBD2	TRBV20-1	TRBJ2-7	CSARGPSGKNEQYF	TGCAGTGCTAGAGGTCCTAGCGGGAAAAACGAGCAGTACTTC
few	.	TRBV3-1	TRBJ2-7	CASSPLGERPIEQYF	TGTGCCAGCAGCCCCCTCGGGGAGCGCCCCATCGAGCAGTACTTC
once	.	TRBV2	TRBJ2-7	CASTTRGGGLIEQYF	TGTGCCAGCACAACCCGGGGTGGGGGGTTGATCGAGCAGTACTTC
many	TRBD2	TRBV19	TRBJ2-2	CASELAGDTGELFF	TGTGCCAGCGAACTAGCGGGGGACACCGGGGAGCTGTTTTTT
many	.	TRBV20-1	TRBJ1-6	CSARGRRQPRNSPLHF	TGCAGTGCTAGAGGCCGGCGACAGCCGAGAAATTCACCCCTCCACTTT
many	.	TRBV19	TRBJ2-3	CASSIEGGGTDTQYF	TGTGCCAGTAGTATAGAGGGGGGAGGCACTGATACGCAGTATTTT
.	.	TRBV27	TRBJ2-7	CASRISPPGTYEQYF	TGTGCCAGCAGAATTTCTCCCCCGGGGACCTACGAGCAGTACTTC